This is a list of T cell receptor beta chains from one sample in a study of T cells in severe cutaneous drug reactions. TCRdb reprocessed the multiplex PCR reads, with one entry per CDR3 protein and no DNA. Seen in this sample are 9,500 to 11,000 distinct CDR3 sequences; the ten most common clones hold approximately 20%. Sequencing was performed on cells from a skin blister. These receptors came from a human donor with Stevens-Johnson syndrome, a severe cutaneous drug reaction. The CDR3 runs from the conserved cysteine through the conserved F or W. Fields, in order: clone size, J gene, V gene, CDR3 protein. Part of the rows lack a size; the others show once, few, many or a class for expanded clones.

>.|TRBJ2-1|TRBV20-1
CSASPGAALPEFF
>.|TRBJ2-1|TRBV20-1
CSASRDSTTDEQFF
>.|TRBJ2-1|TRBV29-1
CSVEGLGASSYNEQFF
>medium-sized|TRBJ1-3|TRBV12-3/TRBV12-4
CASSFENSGNTIYF
>.|TRBJ1-2|TRBV29-1
CSGNRGPYYGYTF
>.|TRBJ2-3|TRBV29-1
CSVEVWTGALTDTQYF
>.|TRBJ2-3|TRBV20-1
CSAKPGQGADTQYF
>.|TRBJ2-7|TRBV20-1
CSAKTVETDYYEQYF
>.|TRBJ2-7|TRBV20-1
CSAREEGTYEQYF
>medium-sized|TRBJ2-1|TRBV20-1
CSAHGTSDYNEQFF
>.|TRBJ2-7|TRBV29-1
CSVVLAGAYEQYF
>.|TRBJ2-7|TRBV20-1
CSARRQDATYEQYF
>.|TRBJ1-2|TRBV29-1
CSVGLAGDGYTF